One sample yielded the 29 T cell receptor beta chains listed below, sequenced in a study of STAT3 mutations in large granular lymphocyte leukemia. Their target antigens are unknown. Findings and caveats of the study: Every T-LGLL patient had at least one immunodominant TCRbeta clonotype.

Sequencing was performed with immunoSEQ multiplex PCR; in TCRdb, only in-frame clones are kept and a portion is missing. Of some 10,000 clones in the sample, 50% to 60% are singletons; the top ten hold 9%. Specimen: peripheral blood mononuclear cells. The receptors shown here come from a boy aged 5-17 years with T-cell large granular lymphocyte leukemia. Some clones in this sample may be carry-over from other donors' samples.

This clone was counted a few times. The chain uses TRBV6-5 and TRBJ1-5; D is unresolved. Looked up from germline, CDR1 is MNHEY and CDR2 is SVGAGI. The ends were cut back, 0 bases at V and 3 bases at J, with 9 bases in the middle. The CDR3 covers 15 residues. CDR3 in amino acids: CASSYSVRNNQPQHF. The CDR3 DNA follows: TGTGCCAGCAGTTACTCAGTACGGAACAATCAGCCCCAGCATTTT.

The sample holds a few counts of this clone. The J gene is TRBJ2-5, the V gene TRBV5-1; TRBD1 matches at 9 bases. Germline V lookup: CDR1 SGHRS, CDR2 YFSETQ. The CDR3 length is 14 residues. V lost 4 bases and J lost 5; bases outside the gene matches: 6. Here the CDR3 DNA reads TGCGCCAGCAGCACGGGGACAGGGTGGGAGACCCAGTACTTC. Its protein is CASSTGTGWETQYF.

The chain uses TRBV30 and TRBJ1-6; D is unresolved. V lost 3 bases to trimming and J lost 5 bases, with 5 bases between them. This CDR3 is built from 12 residues. CDR1 is GTSNPN, CDR2 SVGIG, per germline (reference sequence). The CDR3 DNA reads as TGTGCCTGGAGGCCCGATAATTCACCCCTCCACTTT. Amino acid sequence: CAWRPDNSPLHF.

The chain carries TRBV30 and TRBJ1-4; 7 bases line up with TRBD1. The CDR3 contains 12 residues. Germline V gene data show CDR1 as GTSNPN and CDR2 as SVGIG (reference sequence). V shed 7 bases and J 4 bases; nucleotides not matched to a gene: 3. CDR3 in amino acids: CAFRDSNEKLFF. The DNA for the CDR3 is TGTGCCTTTCGGGACAGTAATGAAAAACTGTTTTTT.

The genes are TRBV5-4 and TRBJ2-6; a possible D gene is TRBD2 (6 bases). This CDR3 is built from 15 residues. Germline CDR1 and CDR2: SGHNT and YYREEE (reference sequence). Trimming shortened V by 2 bases and J by 2 bases, and 8 bases separated the two germline ends. The DNA for the CDR3 is TGTGCCAGCAGCTTAGGCGGGACTGGGGCCAACGTCCTGACTTTC. Its protein is CASSLGGTGANVLTF.

The CDR3 here is CAWSATSGSINEQFF. CDR3 in DNA: TGTGCCTGGAGTGCAACTAGCGGGAGCATCAATGAGCAGTTCTTC. The gene calls are TRBV30 and TRBJ2-1; 11 bases are shared with TRBD2. Germline loops: CDR1 GTSNPN, CDR2 SVGIG (reference sequence). The CDR3 consists of 15 residues. V shed 1 base and J 6 bases; nucleotides not matched to a gene: 5.

This clone was seen once. The J gene is TRBJ1-5, the V gene TRBV27; tentatively, D is TRBD1 (5 bases). The CDR3 covers 17 residues. Trimming took 5 bases from V and 0 from J, leaving 17 bases between them. Germline CDR1 and CDR2: MNHEY and SMNVEV (reference sequence). The CDR3 nucleotides are TGTGCCAGCAGTCCTGACAGCACAGGACATAGCAATCAGCCCCAGCATTTT. It specifies CASSPDSTGHSNQPQHF.

This chain links TRBV4-3 with TRBJ1-6, with D tentatively TRBD1 (6 bases). The CDR3 is made up of 16 amino acids. Trimming shortened V by 0 bases and J by 9 bases, and 15 bases separated the two germline ends. Germline CDR1 LGHNA, CDR2 YSLEER. The CDR3 spells CASSQDPGAGGSPLHF. The CDR3 nucleotides read TGCGCCAGCAGCCAAGATCCAGGGGCGGGAGGTTCACCCCTCCACTTT.

J is TRBJ1-2 and V is TRBV18; no reliable D call. This CDR3 is built from 14 residues. The V end lost 5 bases, the J end lost 8 bases, and 18 bases lay between the germline ends. Germline V gene data show CDR1 as KGHSH and CDR2 as LQKENI. In DNA form, the CDR3 reads TGTGCCAGCTCAGAGTCGACACCCCAAGAGGGCTACACCTTC. Protein sequence: CASSESTPQEGYTF.

The chain links TRBV30 to TRBJ1-1; TRBD1 is a possible D gene (6 bases). Per the germline V gene, CDR1 is GTSNPN and CDR2 is SVGIG (reference sequence). The CDR3 contains 14 residues. Between the trimmed V and J ends, which lost 2 bases and 5 bases, there was a span of 15 bases. The CDR3 sequence is CAWSNGRGGTEAFF. The CDR3, as DNA: TGTGCCTGGAGTAATGGCAGGGGAGGGACTGAAGCTTTCTTT.

In this sample, this clone turned up once. The chain recombines TRBV30 with TRBJ1-2, with 7 bases matching TRBD1. The CDR3 covers 13 residues. After removal of 0 bases from V and 2 bases from J, the junction contained 0 bases not matched to a gene. Germline CDR1 and CDR2: GTSNPN and SVGIG (reference sequence). The CDR3 sequence is CAWSVDRNYGYTF. CDR3 nucleotide sequence: TGTGCCTGGAGTGTGGACAGGAACTATGGCTACACCTTC.

The chain joins TRBV6-1 to TRBJ2-5; D is possibly TRBD1 (5 bases). Trimming left V 3 bases short and J 1 base short, with 12 bases between. Looked up from germline, CDR1 is MNHNS and CDR2 is SASEGT. The CDR3 is made up of 15 amino acids. The CDR3 nucleotides are TGTGCCAGCAGTGAGATCTACAGGCCCCAAGAGACCCAGTACTTC. Encoded protein: CASSEIYRPQETQYF.

This chain connects TRBV6-1 to TRBJ2-3, with a weak D call TRBD2 (5 bases). Germline loops: CDR1 MNHNS, CDR2 SASEGT. The CDR3 spans 13 residues. V was trimmed by 5 bases and J by 5 bases, leaving 11 bases between them. CDR3 DNA sequence: TGTGCCAGCAGTAAGGAGGAGAGAGATACGCAGTATTTT. Translation gives CASSKEERDTQYF.

The chain is built from TRBV18 and TRBJ1-4, with 7 positions matching TRBD1. The CDR3 has 14 amino acids. CDR1 is KGHSH, CDR2 LQKENI, per germline. V trimming: 3 bases; J trimming: 4 bases; junction bases outside the gene matches: 2. The CDR3 loop is CASSPDRINEKLFF. Written as DNA, the CDR3 is TGTGCCAGCTCACCGGACAGGATTAATGAAAAACTGTTTTTT.

The V call is TRBV29-1, the J call TRBJ2-7; 9 bases match TRBD2. V lost 5 bases to trimming and J lost 3 bases; unmatched junction nucleotides: 8. The CDR3 is 14 amino acids. Per the germline V gene, CDR1 is SQVTM and CDR2 is ANQGSEA. Here the CDR3 reads CSVIVAGGHYEQYF. CDR3 nucleotide sequence: TGCAGCGTTATTGTGGCGGGGGGGCACTACGAGCAGTACTTC.

V and J are TRBV5-6 and TRBJ1-5; D call uncertain. CDR3 size: 14 residues. Germline-derived CDR1 and CDR2 are SGHDT and YYEEEE. Trimming took off 0 bases at V and 4 bases at J, with 8 bases between the two ends. DNA of the CDR3: TGTGCCAGCAGCTTGGGATTGGGGAATCAGCCCCAGCATTTT. Its protein product is CASSLGLGNQPQHF.

This chain connects TRBV6-1 to TRBJ2-7, with D perhaps matching TRBD1 or TRBD2 (5 bases each). Germline CDR1 MNHNS, CDR2 SASEGT. This CDR3 is built from 14 residues. V was cut by 6 bases and J by 4 bases, with 16 bases left in between. As DNA, the CDR3 is TGTGCCAGCAGGGACCCCGGGACCACATACGAGCAGTACTTC. As protein: CASRDPGTTYEQYF.

This clone was picked up a small number of times. The chain has TRBV5-1 and TRBJ2-1; D ambiguous. The CDR3 totals 16 residues. CDR1 SGHRS and CDR2 YFSETQ come from the germline V gene. Deletions cut 0 bases from V and 0 bases from J, with 10 bases between. CDR3 in amino acids: CASSLDARSSYNEQFF. In DNA, the CDR3 is TGCGCCAGCAGCTTGGATGCGCGCAGCTCCTACAATGAGCAGTTCTTC.

This sequence joins TRBV6-5 and TRBJ2-7; D remains ambiguous. This CDR3 contains 15 residues. Looked up from germline, CDR1 is MNHEY and CDR2 is SVGAGI. Trimming removed 0 bases at V and 3 bases at J, with 12 bases between. The CDR3 spells CASSYSSVLGYEQYF. As DNA, the CDR3 is TGTGCCAGCAGTTACTCTTCGGTATTGGGCTACGAGCAGTACTTC.

This clone was counted a few times. The rearrangement joins TRBV5-1 to TRBJ1-1; 11 bases are shared with TRBD1. This CDR3 spans 13 amino acids. V gave up 4 bases and J gave up 5 bases; unmatched junction bases: 1. Germline V lookup: CDR1 SGHRS, CDR2 YFSETQ. The CDR3 DNA reads as TGCGCCAGCAGCCGGGACAGGGGGACTGAAGCTTTCTTT. As protein: CASSRDRGTEAFF. The entire variable domain, with the rest obtained from reference TRBV5-1 and TRBJ1-1, is as follows: KAGVTQTPRYLIKTRGQQVTLSCSPISGHRSVSWYQQTPGQGLQFLFEYFSETQRNKGNFPGRFSGRQFSNSRSEMNVSTLELGDSALYLCASSRDRGTEAFFGQGTRLTVV.

This clone was seen a handful of times. The J gene is TRBJ1-1, the V gene TRBV5-4, with 7 bases aligning to TRBD1. The CDR3 consists of 15 residues. Germline V gene data show CDR1 as SGHNT and CDR2 as YYREEE (reference sequence). The V segment lost 4 bases and the J segment 1 base; nucleotides outside the gene matches: 7. CDR3 in amino acids: CASSKGQVRNTEAFF. CDR3 in DNA: TGTGCCAGCAGCAAAGGACAGGTCAGGAACACTGAAGCTTTCTTT. The complete variable domain, with remaining parts taken from reference TRBV5-4 and TRBJ1-1, reads ETGVTQSPTHLIKTRGQQVTLRCSSQSGHNTVSWYQQALGQGPQFIFQYYREEENGRGNFPPRFSGLQFPNYSSELNVNALELDDSALYLCASSKGQVRNTEAFFGQGTRLTVV.

The V call is TRBV5-1, the J call TRBJ1-5; D is possibly TRBD1 (6 bases). Germline CDR1 and CDR2: SGHRS and YFSETQ. The CDR3 spans 14 residues. Trimming left V 1 base short and J 5 bases short, with 10 bases between. Here the CDR3 reads CASSLPEGDQPQHF. The CDR3 DNA reads TGCGCCAGCAGCTTGCCCGAGGGGGATCAGCCCCAGCATTTT.

The genes are TRBV6-1 and TRBJ2-1; the D is unclear. Germline V lookup: CDR1 MNHNS, CDR2 SASEGT. Trimming shortened V by 1 base and J by 2 bases, and 12 bases separated the two germline ends. This CDR3 is built from 16 residues. CDR3 loop: CASSEELWEPYNEQFF. The CDR3 DNA reads as TGTGCCAGCAGTGAAGAGTTGTGGGAACCCTACAATGAGCAGTTCTTC.

The V gene is TRBV6-5, the J gene TRBJ2-7; TRBD1 matches at 8 bases. Germline loops: CDR1 MNHEY, CDR2 SVGAGI. With V trimmed by 6 bases and J by 3 bases, 4 bases remained unmatched. CDR3 size: 13 residues. The CDR3 DNA follows: TGTGCCAGCAGCCGAGGACAGGGCTACGAGCAGTACTTC. Its protein product is CASSRGQGYEQYF.

The V gene is TRBV4-2, the J gene TRBJ1-3; the match to TRBD1 covers 11 bases. The V gene end was trimmed by 4 bases and the J gene end by 8 bases; junction bases not matched to a gene: 10. Germline CDR1 LGHNA, CDR2 YNFKEQ. The CDR3 totals 16 residues. CDR3 in amino acids: CASSPDPGTGGDTIYF. As DNA, the CDR3 is TGTGCCAGCAGCCCAGACCCCGGGACAGGGGGGGACACCATATATTTT.

The rearrangement links TRBV11-2 to TRBJ2-2; TRBD2 aligns across 7 bases. CDR1 is SGHAT, CDR2 FQNNGV, per germline. V gave up 3 bases and J gave up 1 base; unmatched junction bases: 8. The CDR3 sequence is 17 residues long. DNA for the CDR3: TGTGCCAGCAGCTTGGGCGGGGGAGCATGGAACACCGGGGAGCTGTTTTTT. It encodes CASSLGGGAWNTGELFF.

The rearrangement joins TRBV7-2 to TRBJ1-5, with a tentative D call TRBD1 (5 bases). Germline V gives CDR1 SGHTA, CDR2 FQGNSA. Trimming stripped 2 bases from V and 5 bases from J, with 7 bases between. The CDR3 contains 13 residues. The CDR3 reads CASSLWGDQPQHF. In nucleotides, the CDR3 is TGTGCCAGCAGCTTATGGGGGGATCAGCCCCAGCATTTT.

The chain combines TRBV5-6 with TRBJ2-7; possibly TRBD2 for D (6 bases). The CDR3 consists of 15 residues. V lost 0 bases, J lost 5 bases, and 15 bases lay in between. Per germline, CDR1 SGHDT and CDR2 YYEEEE. CDR3 bases: TGTGCCAGCAGCTTGGGTCCAGGGAGGAATAACGAGCAGTACTTC. Translation: CASSLGPGRNNEQYF.

This chain uses TRBV4-1 with TRBJ1-6; no clear D. Trimming stripped 5 bases from V and 8 bases from J, with 13 bases between. Germline V lookup: CDR1 MGHRA, CDR2 YSYEKL. This CDR3 contains 14 residues. The CDR3 loop is CASSAIGGDSPLHF. Here the CDR3 DNA reads TGCGCCAGCAGCGCTATCGGAGGTGATTCACCCCTCCACTTT.